This note documents a single T cell receptor (beta chain) sequence. The data were obtained in a study of T cells in tumors and immune-related adverse events. Repertoires were generated with immunoSEQ multiplex PCR, while TCRdb's copy carries only in-frame clones and drops some. This table holds tens of thousands of clones, approximately 90% found once. The germline gives CDR1 SGHDT, CDR2 YYEEEE. The CDR3 length is 15 residues. V was clipped by 3 bases and J by 4 bases, with 13 bases between them. The starting material was lymph node tissue, obtained from a patient treated with anti-PD-1 therapy. The chain uses TRBV5-6 and TRBJ1-4, with D possibly matching TRBD1 (5 bases). The clonotype was recovered from a female donor with metastatic renal cell carcinoma. For the CDR3, the DNA is TGTGCCAGCAGCTCCCTCCGGGGCAGTAATGAAAAACTGTTTTTT. This translates into CASSSLRGSNEKLFF.